Listed below are T cell receptor beta chains from one sample, sequenced in a study of blood T cell repertoires in COVID-19. The protocol was immunoSEQ multiplex PCR, while the TCRdb copy is restricted to in-frame clones and leaves out a portion. The sample yields about 140,000 clones, roughly 86% seen once. The material sequenced was peripheral blood. These receptors originate from a man aged 50 to 60 with active or convalescent COVID-19. CDR3s include the opening cysteine and the closing phenylalanine or tryptophan. Each record gives: CDR3 protein, V gene.

CDR3 protein: CASSQDKGTGVNYGYTF
V gene: TRBV4-3

CDR3 protein: CASSGTGTGGADTQYF
V gene: TRBV18

CDR3 protein: CASSQDLRKREMGRNEQFF
V gene: TRBV4-1

CDR3 protein: CASRGQGDYGYTF
V gene: TRBV25-1

CDR3 protein: CASDSGVYGYTF
V gene: TRBV28

CDR3 protein: CASSLYTGTEKLFF
V gene: TRBV28

CDR3 protein: CASRQPGKRNTEAFF
V gene: TRBV11-2

CDR3 protein: CASSFRQVLNYGYTF
V gene: TRBV5-4

CDR3 protein: CASRPTSGSRGETQYF
V gene: TRBV5-1

CDR3 protein: CSVVGRGGTNYGYTF
V gene: TRBV29-1

CDR3 protein: CASSFATGKSYEQYF
V gene: TRBV7-8

CDR3 protein: CASSPPDKDYGYTF
V gene: TRBV28

CDR3 protein: CASSPPRLDQPQHF
V gene: TRBV28

CDR3 protein: CASSLTRDRANEQFF
V gene: TRBV7-3

CDR3 protein: CASSSDSRRNTQYF
V gene: TRBV27

CDR3 protein: CASSQGLAGVRNEQFF
V gene: TRBV4-2

CDR3 protein: CSARTAAAKNIQYF
V gene: TRBV29-1

CDR3 protein: CASSGQEPGMTF
V gene: TRBV2

CDR3 protein: CASSPDLGSEAFF
V gene: TRBV3-1/TRBV3-2

CDR3 protein: CSASDIAGGVSYEQYF
V gene: TRBV20-1

CDR3 protein: CASRTGMNTEAFF
V gene: TRBV7-2

CDR3 protein: CASSDGTVGSNYGYTF
V gene: TRBV2

CDR3 protein: CSVHWSTGANVLTF
V gene: TRBV29-1

CDR3 protein: CSVAFSYEQYF
V gene: TRBV29-1

CDR3 protein: CASRLGQWSQGGLFF
V gene: TRBV2

CDR3 protein: CASSLVQGSTNEKLFF
V gene: TRBV5-1

CDR3 protein: CASSRPGLADYEQYF
V gene: TRBV18

CDR3 protein: CASSIADFQNIQYF
V gene: TRBV19

CDR3 protein: CASSLAPGSEQYF
V gene: TRBV12-3/TRBV12-4

CDR3 protein: CASSWGRVTSGIQETQYF
V gene: TRBV28

CDR3 protein: CASSYGTGNQPQHF
V gene: TRBV2

CDR3 protein: CASSLVKLNQPQHF
V gene: TRBV7-2

CDR3 protein: CASSLALAVPYNEQFF
V gene: TRBV3-1/TRBV3-2

CDR3 protein: CASSYRWSSNYGYTF
V gene: TRBV6-2/TRBV6-3

CDR3 protein: CASSYGPGINYGYTF
V gene: TRBV6-5

CDR3 protein: CASSQEHGRGNEKLFF
V gene: TRBV4-1

CDR3 protein: CASSFRQGETQYF
V gene: TRBV13

CDR3 protein: CASSLSHLLTSYEQYF
V gene: TRBV27

CDR3 protein: CAWSVVAGRGEAFF
V gene: TRBV30

CDR3 protein: CASSSTPRWELFF
V gene: TRBV6-2/TRBV6-3

CDR3 protein: CASSPLAGLTDTQYF
V gene: TRBV7-2

CDR3 protein: CAWSLRDRMNTEAFF
V gene: TRBV30

CDR3 protein: CASTLAGGNEQFF
V gene: TRBV7-9

CDR3 protein: CASSPSGIQETQYF
V gene: TRBV6-2/TRBV6-3

CDR3 protein: CASSSTPGQGVPQYF
V gene: TRBV27

CDR3 protein: CASSEAGLASNEQFF
V gene: TRBV2

CDR3 protein: CASSMGGRDWGLYF
V gene: TRBV28

CDR3 protein: CASSVGGSSYEQYF
V gene: TRBV9

CDR3 protein: CASSLVARGTDTQYF
V gene: TRBV7-9

CDR3 protein: CSVEPYRTNTQYF
V gene: TRBV29-1

CDR3 protein: CASSQDVGGQGGYGYTF
V gene: TRBV4-2

CDR3 protein: CASSRDRRDSPLHF
V gene: TRBV6-6

CDR3 protein: CATSDVRGRGSGELFF
V gene: TRBV24-1